This section outlines one T cell receptor (beta chain) sequence together with its context. No antigen is known for it. The sample holds no much larger clone one base away, and base qualities are not on file. This specimen comes from a study of early T cells in non-severe SARS-CoV-2 infection (dated by TCRdb to the early 2020s). About the full investigation: Because TCR sequencing relied on bulk RNA taken from unsorted whole blood, pairing of alpha and beta chains was not possible. Broad study findings and their caveats: Matching against VDJdb was skewed toward anti-spike CD8 responses, likely underestimated virus-specific expansions, and missed private and CD4 specificities.

The library was prepared using 5' RACE. Sequencer: NextSeq 500. Unique molecular identifiers were attached to individual cDNA molecules in the TCR library protocol so that sequencing error and PCR bias could be corrected. Both TCR alpha and beta chains were sequenced, and tight co-correlation was observed between alpha and beta sequence abundances in each sample. Per the source publication's procedure: Decombinator V4 was used to annotate the V gene, J gene and CDR3 of the TCR sequences. Expanded TCRs were defined as changing significantly between any two time points under a Poisson model with p below 0.0001. Abundances of TCRs were expressed as counts per million after normalisation to the total number of TCRs sequenced in each sample. TRAV1-2 paired with TRAJ12, TRAJ20 or TRAJ33 defined MAIT TCRs, while TRAV10 paired with TRAJ18 defined iNKT TCRs. VDJdb, accessed 1 November 2021, was searched for CMV, EBV and SARS-CoV-2 annotated TCRs, excluding TCRs annotated for multiple antigens. TCRdb's own reprocessing of the public reads used fastp at Q25 and MiXCR and kept productive beta chains. Rows matching on CDR3 protein sequence are summarized as one entry with the most common DNA and genes. It is TCRdb's table, rather than the study itself, that gives the V and J calls and clone size. This sample has 110,000 or so distinct CDR3 sequences in its table, and around an eighth of those were observed once. The ten largest clones represent less than 3.5% of the sample.

Set within a cohort of healthcare workers in London, UK, this nested case-control study involved weekly PCR testing of nasopharyngeal swabs along with blood sampling. Healthcare workers were recruited during the week of the UK lockdown, between 23 and 31 March 2020, and followed weekly for up to about 15 weeks. Germline trimming amounts to 0 bases on V and 8 bases on J, with 11 as the count of junction bases outside the gene matches. Measured from the cysteine to the phenylalanine, the CDR3 is 16 residues long. Left in the record is the CDR3 DNA by itself, 48 bases read in frame from the first base. CDR1 and CDR2 are drawn from the germline V gene: SGHRS, YFSETQ.

The V gene is TRBV5-1 and the J gene is TRBJ2-1; 7 bases in the middle match TRBD2. This sequence originates from an adult who was a healthcare worker with PCR-confirmed SARS-CoV-2 infection or an uninfected control (not recorded which). The sample comprised whole blood. The nucleotides read TGCGCCAGCAGCTTGGGAGCCGGCGGGAGAGGTGATGAGCAGTTCTTC. Protein translation: CASSLGAGGRGDEQFF.